The subject of this entry is one T cell receptor beta chain. Its antigen is as yet unknown. This sample also contains other DNA sequences that code for the same CDR3. Treatment described: around 19 received Ad26.COV2.S at low or high dose, single or two shots; several received placebo; per-sample allocation not given. On day 63 after the first injection, vaccine and placebo recipients gave samples. It was an adult aged 18-55 years in Boston who was the donor. The V gene's germline CDR1 is SGDLS and CDR2 YYNGEE. The CDR3 runs to 13 residues. V lost 2 bases, J lost 1 base, and 7 bases lay in between. Data came from immunoSEQ multiplex PCR; TCRdb stores just in-frame clones and leaves some out. The sample holds about 480,000 clones, around 88% seen once. The sample belongs to a study of Ad26.COV2.S vaccination and SARS-CoV-2 variants. The wider study: Ad26.COV2.S shots went into the muscle once or twice, 56 days apart. Findings of the study overall: The TCR breadth and depth analyses may have understated or missed part of the total T cell responses.

This clonotype was sampled from a person between 18 and 60 years old who received the Ad26.COV2.S COVID-19 vaccine or a placebo. The V and J genes are TRBV9 and TRBJ2-7; D not certain. Sequenced here: peripheral blood, sampled in a trial of Ad26.COV2.S vaccine versus placebo. The CDR3 nucleotides read TGTGCCAGCAGCGTTGGCCCATCCTACGAGCAGTACTTC. It encodes CASSVGPSYEQYF.